Included here is one T cell receptor (beta chain) sequence, with context. The antigen is unknown. TCRdb's table, derived via immunoSEQ multiplex PCR, lists solely in-frame clones and lacks some. The sample consists of about 83,000 clones, around 90% of them appearing once. The data stem from a study of human versus mouse CDR3 diversity and MHC coevolution. Study-level results: In humans, T-cell selection involved more than 5 MHC II alleles. Clonal inequality was lowest in two of the three human donors. On average, humans showed more CDR3 deletions and insertions than mice.

CDR1 is LNHNV and CDR2 is YYDKDF in the germline V gene (reference sequence). This CDR3 is built from 15 residues. V lost 1 base, J lost 1 base, and 10 bases lay in between. Cells were CD45RO-negative CD62L-positive naive CD4 T cells sorted from PBMCs. The clonotype originates from a person between 25 and 70 years old in good health. Specimen: naive CD4+ T cells from blood. Subset specified: CD45RO-negative CD62L-positive naive CD4 T cells. This sequence joins TRBV15 and TRBJ2-5; maybe TRBD2 (5 bases). The CDR3 spells CATSRVHRGQETQYF. The CDR3 DNA reads TGTGCCACCAGCAGAGTCCATCGGGGCCAAGAGACCCAGTACTTC. Using reference TRBV15 and TRBJ2-5 for the parts outside the CDR3, the full variable domain is DAMVIQNPRYQVTQFGKPVTLSCSQTLNHNVMYWYQQKSSQAPKLLFHYYDKDFNNEADTPDNFQSRRPNTSFCFLDIRSPGLGDTAMYLCATSRVHRGQETQYFGPGTRLLVL.